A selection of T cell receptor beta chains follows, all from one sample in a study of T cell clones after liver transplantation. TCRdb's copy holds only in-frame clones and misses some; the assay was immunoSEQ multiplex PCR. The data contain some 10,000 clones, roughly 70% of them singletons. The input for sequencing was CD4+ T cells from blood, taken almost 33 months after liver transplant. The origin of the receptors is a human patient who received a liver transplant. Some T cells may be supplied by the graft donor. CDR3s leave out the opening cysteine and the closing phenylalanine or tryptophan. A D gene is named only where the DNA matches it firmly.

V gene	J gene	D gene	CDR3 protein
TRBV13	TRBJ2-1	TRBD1	ASSPPDRRYNEQF
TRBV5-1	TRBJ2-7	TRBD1	ASSDGTGREQY
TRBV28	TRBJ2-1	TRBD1	ASSLTGGLSYNEQF
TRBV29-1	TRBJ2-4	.	SVGIENIQY
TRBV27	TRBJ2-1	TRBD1	ASSLGQGAYNEQF
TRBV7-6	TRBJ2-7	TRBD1	ASSSPTGGGSYEQY
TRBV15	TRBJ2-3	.	ATRGGGVDTQY
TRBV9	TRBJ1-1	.	ASSGTNTEAF
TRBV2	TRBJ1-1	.	ASSEIETNTEAF
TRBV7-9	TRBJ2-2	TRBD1	ASSPSPGQGFAGELF
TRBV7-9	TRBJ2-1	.	ASSSDGDEQF
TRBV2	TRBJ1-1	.	ASNVETAEAF
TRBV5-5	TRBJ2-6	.	ASSLERTGTSSGANVLT
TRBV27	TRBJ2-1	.	ASSLYGEQF
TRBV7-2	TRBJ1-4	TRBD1	ASSLELVPQGDEKLF
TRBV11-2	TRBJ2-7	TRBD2	ASSLTSGGPHYEQY
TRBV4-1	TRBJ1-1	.	ASSQLTEVNTEAF
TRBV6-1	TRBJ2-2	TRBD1	ASSGDRGFSGELF
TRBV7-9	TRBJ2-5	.	ASKGGRETQY
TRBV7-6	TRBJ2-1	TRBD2	ASSLVANAWLAGWNEQF
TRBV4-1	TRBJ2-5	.	ASSQALEETQY
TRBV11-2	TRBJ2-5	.	ASSRGPGNQETQY
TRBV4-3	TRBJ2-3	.	ASSQGVGGREITDTQY
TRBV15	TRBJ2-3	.	ATSAARLHTDTQY
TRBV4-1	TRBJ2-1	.	ASSQGGAGEQF
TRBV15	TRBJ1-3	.	ATSRDVARGNTIY
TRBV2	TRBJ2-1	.	ASIIGFTEGQF